The 12 T cell receptor beta chains below come from one sample, sequenced in a study of cytomegalovirus exposure and HLA in healthy donors (dated by TCRdb to about 2017). The library was made by the immunoSEQ multiplex PCR assay. For the multiplex PCR, a mixture combining 60 forward primers for TCR Vbeta segments and 13 reverse primers for TCR Jbeta segments was used. TCRdb took this table from immuneACCESS and kept in-frame rearrangements with V and J called. Such tables lack part of the clones; where checked against another copy, unresolved V genes explain under half of the gap, and the rest is unexplained. A total of about 130,000 clones appear in this sample, around four fifths of them only once. Around 7.2% of the sample belongs to the ten largest clones. Sequencing input: PBMCs. The receptors stem from a male donor in good health and CMV-seronegative.

The DNA of the CDR3 is TGCGCCAGCAGCCAAGAAAGTGGGAGGACAGGGAATGAAAAACTGTTTTTT. Its protein is CASSQESGRTGNEKLFF. The rearrangement links TRBV4-1 to TRBJ1-4; TRBD1 matches at 8 bases. The CDR3 covers 17 residues. The ends lost 0 bases at V and 5 bases at J; junction bases unmatched: 8. Germline loops: CDR1 MGHRA, CDR2 YSYEKL.

This chain uses TRBV18 with TRBJ2-7; 12 bases are a match to TRBD2. The CDR3 covers 19 residues. Unmatched junction bases numbered 13, after V lost 3 bases and J lost 1 base. CDR1 is KGHSH, CDR2 LQKENI, per germline. The CDR3 DNA sequence: TGTGCCAGCTCACCGGTGGCTAGCGGGGGGGGTCTGGCTTCCTACGAGCAGTACTTC. This sequence encodes CASSPVASGGGLASYEQYF.

As to this clone: Other DNA sequences in this sample translate to the same CDR3. The chain couples TRBV5-1 to TRBJ2-7; 9 bases are shared with TRBD1. Trimming removed 3 bases from V and 4 bases from J; junction bases left unmatched: 8. Germline CDR1 and CDR2: SGHRS and YFSETQ. The CDR3 runs to 15 residues. For the CDR3, the DNA is TGCGCCAGCAGCTCTCAGGGACAGGGAAATTACGAGCAGTACTTC. This sequence encodes CASSSQGQGNYEQYF.

This clone occurred once. V gene TRBV6-5 combines with J gene TRBJ2-7, with 7 nucleotides matching TRBD1. In germline, CDR1 is MNHEY, CDR2 SVGAGI. Unmatched junction bases numbered 8, after V lost 7 bases and J lost 2 bases. The CDR3 is made up of 14 amino acids. The CDR3 here is CASTPRRGPYEQYF. CDR3 nucleotides: TGTGCCAGCACCCCGAGAAGGGGGCCCTACGAGCAGTACTTC.

V usage is TRBV5-1 and J usage is TRBJ2-1; D might be TRBD2 (6 bases). V dropped 4 bases and J dropped 7 bases, with 12 bases sitting between them. CDR1 is SGHRS and CDR2 is YFSETQ in the germline V gene. The CDR3 consists of 13 residues. The chain's CDR3 is CASSNGGINEQFF. The CDR3 DNA reads as TGCGCCAGCAGCAACGGGGGAATAAATGAGCAGTTCTTC.

The V and J genes are TRBV28 and TRBJ1-5; possible D gene TRBD1, 6 bases. V shed 6 bases and J shed 3 bases, with 12 bases lying between them. The CDR3 covers 14 residues. Per the germline V gene, CDR1 is MDHEN and CDR2 is SYDVKM. The CDR3 is CASSPDRYNQPQHF. CDR3 bases: TGTGCCAGCAGCCCCGACAGGTACAATCAGCCCCAGCATTTT.

The rearrangement joins TRBV2 to TRBJ2-5; D is uncertain. The CDR3 totals 13 residues. Germline V gene lookup returns CDR1 SNHLY and CDR2 FYNNEI. V lost 3 bases and J 5 bases, leaving 10 bases between the germline ends. Written as DNA, the CDR3 is TGTGCCAGCAGTGACCAGAGCGACGAGACCCAGTACTTC. Translated: CASSDQSDETQYF.

This chain uses TRBV29-1 with TRBJ2-1; TRBD2 agrees at 11 bases. Germline V gene data show CDR1 as SQVTM and CDR2 as ANQGSEA. J gave up 5 bases and V 8 bases, and 8 bases lay outside the gene matches. The CDR3 covers 14 residues. The DNA of the CDR3 is TGCAGCACACCGGGACTAGCGGTAGACAATGAGCAGTTCTTC. Translation: CSTPGLAVDNEQFF.

The chain links TRBV7-2 to TRBJ2-3, with a tentative D call TRBD2 (6 bases). The CDR3 is 15 residues long. Germline lookup yields CDR1 SGHTA and CDR2 FQGNSA. The V gene lost 4 bases and the J gene lost 5 bases, with 16 bases spanning the gap. CDR3 nucleotide sequence: TGTGCCAGCAGCTCCCCCATCGGGGGAAGAGATACGCAGTATTTT. This codes for CASSSPIGGRDTQYF.

The chain has TRBV15 and TRBJ2-2; TRBD2 might be the D (5 bases). Trimming stripped 0 bases from V and 4 bases from J, with 12 bases between. Germline V CDR1 and CDR2: LNHNV, YYDKDF (reference sequence). This CDR3 spans 16 amino acids. This CDR3 is CATSRDPLGSTGELFF. In DNA, the CDR3 is TGTGCCACCAGCAGAGATCCCTTGGGGAGCACCGGGGAGCTGTTTTTT.

The chain employs TRBV28 and TRBJ2-1; 8 nucleotides line up with TRBD1. J was trimmed by 10 bases and V by 4 bases; bases with no gene match: 15. The CDR3 spans 16 residues. CDR1 is MDHEN, CDR2 SYDVKM, per germline. Written as DNA, the CDR3 is TGTGCCAGCAGTTCCCCGAGGGTTGCAGGGGGCGGGGAGCAGTTCTTC. It specifies CASSSPRVAGGGEQFF.

This clone has only a few counts. The chain is built from TRBV19 and TRBJ1-2, with a weak D call TRBD1 (5 bases). CDR3 size: 11 residues. Germline lookup yields CDR1 LNHDA and CDR2 SQIVND (reference sequence). Trimming took off 7 bases at V and 7 bases at J, with 10 bases between the two ends. This chain's CDR3 is CASNSQGGYTF. The CDR3 DNA reads as TGTGCCAGTAACAGCCAGGGTGGCTACACCTTC. Full variable domain (remainder filled in from reference TRBV19 and TRBJ1-2): DGGITQSPKYLFRKEGQNVTLSCEQNLNHDAMYWYRQDPGQGLRLIYYSQIVNDFQKGDIAEGYSVSREKKESFPLTVTSAQKNPTAFYLCASNSQGGYTFGSGTRLTVV.